The sequence of this T cell receptor beta chain was determined in a study of identical twins. Ten or more counts support this clonotype. Its cognate antigen is unknown. TCRdb analysed the 5' RACE reads with MiXCR anew, one entry per CDR3 protein. The table records about 430,000 distinct CDR3 sequences, roughly 20% of them present only once. Overall study findings and caveats: Beta out-of-frame twin sharing showed a weaker excess.

This CDR3 spans 17 amino acids. Per the germline V gene, CDR1 is MNHEY and CDR2 is SVGAGI. The trim removed 0 bases at V and 3 bases at J, leaving 7 bases unmatched. This rearrangement joins TRBV6-5 to TRBJ1-5; 8 positions agree with TRBD1. The sample taken for sequencing was naive T cells sorted from blood. The source is a man in his forties or fifties in good health. CDR3 protein: CASSYSGQEAFNQPQHF. The CDR3 bases are TGTGCCAGCAGTTACTCGGGACAGGAAGCCTTCAATCAGCCCCAGCATTTT.